This TCR beta chain was sequenced in a study of blood T cell repertoires in COVID-19. The V gene's germline CDR1 is LGHDT and CDR2 YNNKEL (reference sequence). The CDR3 sequence is 14 residues long. Trimming shortened V by 4 bases and J by 5 bases, and 14 bases separated the two germline ends. Each participant's cohort was designated according to participant-reported clinical history. As handled by the study authors: For nucleated cells, counts were estimated from reference gene primer amplification. The data were produced by immunoSEQ multiplex PCR, yet TCRdb's version contains in-frame clones alone and is incomplete. Clonal size and the V and J genes are those of that table, whereas D and trimming came from the DNA. Of some 330,000 clones detected, 85% to 90% appear once; the ten largest clones hold around 4%.

This receptor was identified in a man aged 25-45 years who had recovered from COVID-19. The chain carries TRBV3-1 (or the pseudogene TRBV3-2) and TRBJ2-5, with D tentatively TRBD2 (6 bases). Sample: PBMCs or T cells enriched from blood (not recorded which). CDR3 bases: TGTGCCAGCAGCCGGCGAGCGGGCTTGGAGACCCAGTACTTC. It yields the protein CASSRRAGLETQYF.